The TCR beta chain described here comes from a study of cytomegalovirus exposure and HLA in healthy donors (dated by TCRdb to the late 2010s). Looking at the study overall: An earlier analysis of 587 of the donors reported approximately 260 Gb of sequence data and 117 million unique TCR beta sequences obtained from about 180 million T cells. Four or five DR-DQ haplotypes were treated as single units for association and clustering because of strong linkage in the cohort. Every repertoire in the discovery cohort had been generated on one and the same sequencing platform. An early release covering roughly 600 HLA-typed donors comprised about 300 gigabases of sequencing data and tens of millions of unique TCR sequences. Among 300 to 500 genotyped donors of the cohort, an average of approximately 220,000 unique TCR beta nucleotide sequences was sequenced per donor, of which about 18% were non-productive. A later analysis re-examined previously published TCR beta repertoires from roughly 720 donors and added high-resolution HLA genotyping to investigate patterns of TCR occurrence. To predict cytomegalovirus infection status, the study brought together high-throughput TCR immunosequencing, statistical association of individual TCRs with disease status, and machine learning. The study aimed to test whether signatures of past pathogen exposure could be identified by cataloging public T cell receptors. Class I and class II HLA loci were covered by the typing at four-digit resolution. The study profiled the T cell repertoires of fewer than 850 subjects by immunosequencing and related them to cytomegalovirus serostatus. In the later analysis, no new phenotypic data were used to find candidate immune exposures; instead, reliance was placed on TCR beta sequences and their occurrence across donors. A later genetic analysis used genome-wide SNP genotypes for about 60% of the roughly 700 donors, treating that subset as a discovery cohort. Donor age, sex, ethnicity and CMV serostatus were collected together with the repertoire data. Among the roughly 400 genotyped donors, around 81% belonged to the genetic ancestry cluster associated with self-reported Caucasian donors. In addition to the first cohort of hundreds of subjects, a separate validation cohort of 120 different subjects was used. To decide whether each TCR beta V gene segment behaved as functional or pseudogenic, an earlier analysis of approximately 600 of the donors relied on high-throughput TCR beta sequencing. Typing coverage varied by locus: roughly 629-640 donors for A, B, C, DRB1 and DQB1; roughly 500 for DQA1; about 570 for DPA1; roughly 450 for DPB1. The study at large found these results: Compared with equally common non-associated chains, HLA-associated TCR beta chains in a later analysis were more clonally expanded and had lower generation probabilities. The sequencing pipeline was judged likely to have produced a cluster of highly shared sequence variants as a technical artifact. Some IMGT-functional V segments, including TRBV6-2 and TRBV6-3, could not be told apart with the 87-base-pair reads, so those segments were excluded. In vitro tests confirmed that a few of the cytomegalovirus-associated TCR beta chains recognize cytomegalovirus antigens. A total of fewer than 200 TCR beta chains were listed by the study as associated with cytomegalovirus. Most TCR sequences were seen in very few donors, while some public TCRs were found in many individuals. Because HLA typing was unavailable for some donors at each locus, only the typed subset was used in association tests. Because counts were too low, roughly 16 rarely observed V segments, including chromosome 9 orphons, were left out of the earlier analysis of about 620 of the donors. Roughly uniform sequencing depth across donors was assumed in presence/absence analyses, although this assumption may not hold. In a later analysis, the rate of TCR association differed among HLA loci, with DRB1 alleles having the most associated TCRs and HLA-C alleles having the fewest. A later genetic analysis reported fewer N-insertions in productive TCRs among donors in an Asian-associated ancestry cluster than the roughly 700-donor mean. The authors suggested that the approach could potentially be extended to other disease states and immunological phenotypes. Linkage disequilibrium might explain the correlated functional status among segregating V segments, but an unknown experimental factor could not be ruled out. In this cohort, only TCR beta chains were sequenced, and detectable features were limited by the absence of alpha or paired-chain data. In an earlier analysis of about 600 of the donors, most TCR beta V segments appeared in productive rearrangements about 87% or about 30% of the time, broadly matching IMGT annotations. At a false discovery rate of 0.05, a later analysis linked 15,000 to 20,000 TCR beta sequences to specific HLA alleles. CMV serostatus was the only immune exposure information available for the cohort. Strong co-occurrence of HLA alleles, especially DR and DQ, made assigning TCR associations to individual alleles difficult. The classifier was reported to diagnose cytomegalovirus status with high specificity and sensitivity in both the original cohort and the validation cohort. A later genetic analysis associated a missense DCLRE1C variant with V-gene and J-gene trimming of TCR beta chains, and an independent cohort replicated the association. A further reported finding was that TCR beta sequences accurately predicted the HLA-A and HLA-B alleles for most subjects in the first cohort. According to a later analysis, most CMV-associated TCR beta chains appeared to be HLA-restricted, and the HLA associations seemed to be driven largely by CMV exposure. Several of the top co-occurrence clusters appeared to be linked to parvovirus B19, influenza, CMV and Epstein-Barr virus, according to a later analysis.

Regarding this clone: Its antigen is unknown. Base-call qualities are not available, and no considerably larger clone is one nucleotide away.

The cohort consisted of 600 or so healthy bone marrow donors. At the time of sampling, all cohort members were nominally healthy, though unrecorded immune exposures were likely present. The donor was CMV seropositive and belonged to the group of 250 to 300 seropositive cohort members. Every donor gave a peripheral blood sample, and the peripheral blood mononuclear cells from that sample were used for TCR beta sequencing. Genomic DNA extraction from the blood cell samples was performed with the Qiagen DNeasy Blood Extraction Kit. Library preparation used the immunoSEQ multiplex PCR assay. The multiplex PCR relied on a mix of 60 forward primers for TCR Vbeta segments and 13 reverse primers for TCR Jbeta segments. The CDR3 region of rearranged TCR beta genes was amplified from genomic DNA with a multiplex PCR assay. The amplified TCR beta libraries were sequenced on the Illumina HiSeq System as 87-base-pair reads. For the original study's pipeline: Across the 500 to 850 repertoires, a later analysis counted about 81 million unique TCR beta chains, 9.5 million to 12 million of which were shared by at least two donors. To remove PCR and sequencing errors, raw reads were error-corrected and collapsed into unique sequences using a nearest-neighbor algorithm that merged closely related sequences. CDR3 sequences were aligned to IMGT reference sequences to assign V, D and J gene segments. For a sequence to be retained, a match of at least six nucleotides was required to both a V gene segment and a J gene segment. Rearrangements were called productive when the CDR3 lacked stop codons and stayed in frame with V and J; all others were non-productive. CDR3 was defined according to IMGT convention as the region running from the second conserved V-encoded cysteine to the conserved J-encoded phenylalanine. The earlier analysis of 587 of the donors excluded any sequence lacking an unambiguous match to a single V gene segment. An earlier analysis of roughly 590 of the donors called V segments functional above 56.7% productive rearrangements and segregating when the between-donor standard deviation exceeded 5%. To diagnose cytomegalovirus status from the catalog of TCR beta chain sequences, a statistical classification framework was built. In a later analysis, V and J genes were assigned by comparing TCR nucleotide sequences against IMGT/GENE-DB human TR gene sequences. The TCRdist pipeline was used in a later analysis to assign CDR3 sequences and most-parsimonious VDJ recombination scenarios. A later analysis defined each TCR beta chain by its CDR3 amino acid sequence plus V-gene family, and excluded reads lacking a unique V-gene family. To address suspected cross-contamination and a sequencing artifact, a later analysis removed 592 highly shared, low-generation-probability nucleotide sequences. A later analysis calculated a clonal expansion index for each public chain from normalized within-repertoire ranks of inferred template counts. In a later analysis, generation probabilities were computed with a VDJ recombination model fitted to out-of-frame rearrangements, and the resulting probabilities were checked against IGoR. In a later analysis, TCR-TCR, TCR-HLA and TCR-CMV co-occurrence was scored with hypergeometric tests, and a repertoire-size bias correction was applied to TCR pairs. False discovery rates were estimated in a later analysis by permuting HLA or CMV assignments 20 times. In a later analysis, co-occurring TCRs were grouped with DBSCAN, and TCRdist sequence similarity was added when clustering was performed within HLA-allele-positive subsets. Repertoires with fewer than 30,000 or more than 120,000 public chains, plus five repertoires with anomalous nucleotide sharing, were excluded from co-occurrence clustering. Imported from immuneACCESS, the table was reduced by TCRdb to in-frame sequences with V and J called. These copies leave out some clones; in studies compared against another copy, an unresolved V gene accounts for under half, and the cause of the remainder is not known. That table gives V, J and clone size, and the DNA gave D and trimming. This sample is represented by 150,000 to 200,000 clones; about 75% of them were singletons. The ten largest clones take up 4.7% of the sample.

The CDR3 contains 16 residues, cysteine and phenylalanine counted. Solely the CDR3 DNA is kept, with 48 bases framed from the first base. Trimming costs V 2 bases and J 1 base, and their ends lie 14 bases apart. The germline V gene provides CDR1 WSHSY and CDR2 SAAADI. This TCR derives from a man younger than 35 in good health and CMV-seropositive. The rearrangement joined TRBV10-2 to TRBJ1-1, with no confidently assigned D gene. Sequencing was carried out using PBMCs. CDR3 sequence: CASSEDRDLRNTEAFF. The DNA sequence is as follows: TGCGCCAGCAGTGAGGACCGGGATCTAAGGAACACTGAAGCTTTCTTT.